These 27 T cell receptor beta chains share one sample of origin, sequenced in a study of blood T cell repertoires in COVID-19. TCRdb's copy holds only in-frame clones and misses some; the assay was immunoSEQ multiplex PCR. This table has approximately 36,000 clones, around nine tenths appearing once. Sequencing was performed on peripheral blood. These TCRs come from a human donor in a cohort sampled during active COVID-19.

The CDR3 loop is CASSTYLASGSTDTQYF. As DNA, the CDR3 is TGTGCCAGCAGCACATACCTGGCTAGCGGGTCCACAGATACGCAGTATTTT. The chain recombines TRBV7-9 with TRBJ2-3; 8 bases are shared with TRBD2. J gave up 2 bases and V 5 bases, and 12 bases lay outside the gene matches. Looked up from germline, CDR1 is SEHNR and CDR2 is FQNEAQ (reference sequence). The CDR3 extends over 17 amino acids.

The CDR3 nucleotides read TGTGCCAGCAGCCCGACTAGCGGGGGATACAATGAGCAGTTCTTC. It is translated as CASSPTSGGYNEQFF. The chain employs TRBV9 and TRBJ2-1; TRBD2 matches 12 bases. V was pared by 4 bases and J by 4 bases, with 3 bases of the junction left unmatched. The CDR3 sequence is 15 residues long. Germline CDR1 is SGDLS and CDR2 is YYNGEE. Full variable domain (rest looked up from reference TRBV9 and TRBJ2-1): DSGVTQTPKHLITATGQRVTLRCSPRSGDLSVYWYQQSLDQGLQFLIQYYNGEERAKGNILERFSAQQFPDLHSELNLSSLELGDSALYFCASSPTSGGYNEQFFGPGTRLTVL.

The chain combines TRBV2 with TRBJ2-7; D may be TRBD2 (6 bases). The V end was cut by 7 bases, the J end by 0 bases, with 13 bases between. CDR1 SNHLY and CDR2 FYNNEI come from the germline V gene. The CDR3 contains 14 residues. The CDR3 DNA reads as TGTGCCAGCACTCCATGGGGGGTCTCCTACGAGCAGTACTTC. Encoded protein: CASTPWGVSYEQYF.

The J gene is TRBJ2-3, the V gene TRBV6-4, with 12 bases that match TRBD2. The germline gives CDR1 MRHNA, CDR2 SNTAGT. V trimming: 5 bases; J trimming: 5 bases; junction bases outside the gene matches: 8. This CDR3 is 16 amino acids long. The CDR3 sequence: CASSYSSGGAEDTQYF. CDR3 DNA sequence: TGTGCCAGCAGTTATTCTAGCGGGGGGGCCGAAGATACGCAGTATTTT.

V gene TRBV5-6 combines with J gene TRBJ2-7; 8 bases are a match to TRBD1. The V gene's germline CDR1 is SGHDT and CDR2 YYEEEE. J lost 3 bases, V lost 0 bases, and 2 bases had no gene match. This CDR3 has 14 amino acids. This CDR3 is CASSLGQGHYEQYF. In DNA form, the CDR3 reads TGTGCCAGCAGCTTGGGACAGGGGCACTACGAGCAGTACTTC.

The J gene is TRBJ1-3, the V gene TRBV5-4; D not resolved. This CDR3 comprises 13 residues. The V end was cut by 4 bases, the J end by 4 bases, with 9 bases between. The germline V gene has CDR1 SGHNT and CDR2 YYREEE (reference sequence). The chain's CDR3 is CASSPNTGNTIYF. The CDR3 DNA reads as TGTGCCAGCAGCCCGAACACCGGAAACACCATATATTTT.

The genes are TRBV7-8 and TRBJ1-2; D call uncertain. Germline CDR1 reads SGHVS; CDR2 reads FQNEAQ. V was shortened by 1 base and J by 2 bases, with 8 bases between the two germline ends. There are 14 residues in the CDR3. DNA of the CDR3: TGTGCCAGCAGCTTAGGTGTCCCGAACTATGGCTACACCTTC. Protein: CASSLGVPNYGYTF.

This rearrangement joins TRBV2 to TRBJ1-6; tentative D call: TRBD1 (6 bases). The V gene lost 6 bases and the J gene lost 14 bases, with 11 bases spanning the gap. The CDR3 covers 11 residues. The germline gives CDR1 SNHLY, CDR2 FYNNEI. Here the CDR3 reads CASSPSGALHF. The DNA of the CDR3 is TGTGCCAGCAGCCCGTCAGGGGCCCTCCACTTT.

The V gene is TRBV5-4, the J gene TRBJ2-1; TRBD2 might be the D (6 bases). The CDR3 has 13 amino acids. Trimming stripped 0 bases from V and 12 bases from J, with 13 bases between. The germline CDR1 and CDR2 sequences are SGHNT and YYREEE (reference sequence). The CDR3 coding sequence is TGTGCCAGCAGCTTGGGAGGCGGGGTGGGGCAGTTCTTC. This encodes CASSLGGGVGQFF.

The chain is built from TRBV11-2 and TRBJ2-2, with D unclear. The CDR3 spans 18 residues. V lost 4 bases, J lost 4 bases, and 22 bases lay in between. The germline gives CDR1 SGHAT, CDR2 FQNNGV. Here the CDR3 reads CASSSYKSQRRPTGELFF. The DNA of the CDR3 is TGTGCCAGCAGCTCCTATAAAAGTCAACGCAGGCCCACCGGGGAGCTGTTTTTT.

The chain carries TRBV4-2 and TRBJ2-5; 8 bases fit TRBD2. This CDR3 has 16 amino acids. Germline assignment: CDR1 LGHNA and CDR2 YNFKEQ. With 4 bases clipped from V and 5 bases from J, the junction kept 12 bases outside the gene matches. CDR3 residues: CASSRFAGGTMETQYF. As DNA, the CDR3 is TGTGCCAGCAGCCGCTTTGCGGGGGGCACTATGGAGACCCAGTACTTC.

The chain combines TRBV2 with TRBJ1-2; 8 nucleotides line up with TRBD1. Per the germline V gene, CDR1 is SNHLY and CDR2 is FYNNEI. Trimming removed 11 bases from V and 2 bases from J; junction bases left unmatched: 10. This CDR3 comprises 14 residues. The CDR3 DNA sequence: TGTGCCCATAAAATGACAGGGGTAAACTATGGCTACACCTTC. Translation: CAHKMTGVNYGYTF.

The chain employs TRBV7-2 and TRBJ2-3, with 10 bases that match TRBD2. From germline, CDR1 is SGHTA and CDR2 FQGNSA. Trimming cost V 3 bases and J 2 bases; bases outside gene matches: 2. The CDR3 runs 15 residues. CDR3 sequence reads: CASSLGLAYTDTQYF. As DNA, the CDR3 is TGTGCCAGCAGCTTGGGACTAGCGTACACAGATACGCAGTATTTT.

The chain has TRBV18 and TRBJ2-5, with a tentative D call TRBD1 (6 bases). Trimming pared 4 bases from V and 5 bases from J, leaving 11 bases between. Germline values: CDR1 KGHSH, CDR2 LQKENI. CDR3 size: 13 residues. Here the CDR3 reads CASSRGPRETQYF. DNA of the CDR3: TGTGCCAGCTCACGGGGGCCAAGGGAGACCCAGTACTTC.

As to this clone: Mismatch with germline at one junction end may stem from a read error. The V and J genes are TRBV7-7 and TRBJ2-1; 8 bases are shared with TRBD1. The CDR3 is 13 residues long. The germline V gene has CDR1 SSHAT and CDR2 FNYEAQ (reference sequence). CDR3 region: CASSLGQGDEQFF. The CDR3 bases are TGTGCTAGCAGCCTCGGACAGGGCGACGAGCAGTTCTTC. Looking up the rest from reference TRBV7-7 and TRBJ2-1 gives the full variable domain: GAGVSQSPRYKVTKRGQDVTLRCDPISSHATLYWYQQALGQGPEFLTYFNYEAQPDKSGLPSDRFSAERPEGSISTLTIQRTEQRDSAMYRCASSLGQGDEQFFGPGTRLTVL.

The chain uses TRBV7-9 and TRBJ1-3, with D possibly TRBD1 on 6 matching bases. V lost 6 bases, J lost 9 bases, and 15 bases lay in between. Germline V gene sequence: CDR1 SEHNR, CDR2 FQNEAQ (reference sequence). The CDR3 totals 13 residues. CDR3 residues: CASSPTGLGTIYF. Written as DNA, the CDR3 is TGTGCCAGCAGTCCAACAGGGCTCGGCACCATATATTTT.

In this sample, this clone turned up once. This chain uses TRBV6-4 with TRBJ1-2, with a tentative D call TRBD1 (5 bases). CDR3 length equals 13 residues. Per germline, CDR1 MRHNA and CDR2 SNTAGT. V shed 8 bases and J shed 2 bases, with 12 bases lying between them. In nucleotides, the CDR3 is TGTGCCAGCTCTGCAGGGCACAACTATGGCTACACCTTC. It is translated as CASSAGHNYGYTF.

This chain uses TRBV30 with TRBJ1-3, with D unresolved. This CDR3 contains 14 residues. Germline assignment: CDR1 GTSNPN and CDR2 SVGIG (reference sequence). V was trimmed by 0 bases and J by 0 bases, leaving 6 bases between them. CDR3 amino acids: CAWSVEGSGNTIYF. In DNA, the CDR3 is TGTGCCTGGAGTGTAGAGGGCTCTGGAAACACCATATATTTT. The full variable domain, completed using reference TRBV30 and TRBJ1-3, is SQTIHQWPATLVQPVGSPLSLECTVEGTSNPNLYWYRQAAGRGLQLLFYSVGIGQISSEVPQNLSASRPQDRQFILSSKKLLLSDSGFYLCAWSVEGSGNTIYFGEGSWLTVV.

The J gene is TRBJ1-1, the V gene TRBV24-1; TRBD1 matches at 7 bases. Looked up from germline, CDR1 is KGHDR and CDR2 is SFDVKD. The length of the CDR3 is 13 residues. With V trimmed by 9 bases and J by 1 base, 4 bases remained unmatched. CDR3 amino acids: CATARQGNTEAFF. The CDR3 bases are TGTGCCACCGCACGACAGGGGAACACTGAAGCTTTCTTT.

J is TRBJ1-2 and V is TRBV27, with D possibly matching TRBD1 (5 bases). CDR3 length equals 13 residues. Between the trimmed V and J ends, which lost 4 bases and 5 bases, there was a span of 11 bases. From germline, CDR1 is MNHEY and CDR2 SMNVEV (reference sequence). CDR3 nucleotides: TGTGCCAGCAGTTCAAGGACAAATTATGGCTACACCTTC. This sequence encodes CASSSRTNYGYTF.

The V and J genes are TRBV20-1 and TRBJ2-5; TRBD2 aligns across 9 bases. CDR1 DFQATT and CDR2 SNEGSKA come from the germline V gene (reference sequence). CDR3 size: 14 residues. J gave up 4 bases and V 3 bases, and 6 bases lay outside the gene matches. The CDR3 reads CSASLLAGPETQYF. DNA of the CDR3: TGCAGTGCTAGTTTGCTAGCGGGGCCAGAGACCCAGTACTTC.

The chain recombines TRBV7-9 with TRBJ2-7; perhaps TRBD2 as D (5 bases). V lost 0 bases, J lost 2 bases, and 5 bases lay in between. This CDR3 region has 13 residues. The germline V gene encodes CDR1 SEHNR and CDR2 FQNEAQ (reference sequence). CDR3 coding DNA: TGTGCCAGCAGCTTAGCCGGGACCTACGAGCAGTACTTC. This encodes CASSLAGTYEQYF.

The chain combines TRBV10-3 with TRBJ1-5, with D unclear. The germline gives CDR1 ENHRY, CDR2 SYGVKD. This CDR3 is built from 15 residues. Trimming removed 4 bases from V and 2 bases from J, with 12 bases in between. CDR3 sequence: CAISASGDGNQPQHF. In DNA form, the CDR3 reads TGTGCCATCAGTGCATCGGGAGACGGCAATCAGCCCCAGCATTTT.

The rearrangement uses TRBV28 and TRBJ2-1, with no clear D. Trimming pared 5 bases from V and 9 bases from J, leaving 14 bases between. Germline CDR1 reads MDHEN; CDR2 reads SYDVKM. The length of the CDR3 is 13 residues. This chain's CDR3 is CASSPRHTLEQFF. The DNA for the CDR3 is TGTGCCAGCAGTCCGCGACATACACTTGAGCAGTTCTTC.

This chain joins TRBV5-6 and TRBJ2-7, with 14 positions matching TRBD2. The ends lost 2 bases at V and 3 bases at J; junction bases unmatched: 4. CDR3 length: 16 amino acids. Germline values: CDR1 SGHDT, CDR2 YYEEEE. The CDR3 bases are TGTGCCAGCAGCTTAAATGGACTAGCGGGGGGCTACGAGCAGTACTTC. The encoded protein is CASSLNGLAGGYEQYF.

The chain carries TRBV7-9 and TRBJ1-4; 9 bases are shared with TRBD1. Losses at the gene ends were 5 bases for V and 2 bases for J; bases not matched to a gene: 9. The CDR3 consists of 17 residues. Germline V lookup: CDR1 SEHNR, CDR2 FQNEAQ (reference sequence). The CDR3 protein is CASSVGQGRGTNEKLFF. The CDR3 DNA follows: TGTGCCAGCAGCGTAGGACAGGGGAGAGGGACTAATGAAAAACTGTTTTTT.

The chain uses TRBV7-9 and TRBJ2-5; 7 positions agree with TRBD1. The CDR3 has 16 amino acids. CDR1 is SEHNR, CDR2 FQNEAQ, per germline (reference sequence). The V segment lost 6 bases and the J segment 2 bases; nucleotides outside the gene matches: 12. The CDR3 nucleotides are TGTGCCAGCAGTCCCCGGACAGGCGAGGGGCAAGAGACCCAGTACTTC. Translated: CASSPRTGEGQETQYF.